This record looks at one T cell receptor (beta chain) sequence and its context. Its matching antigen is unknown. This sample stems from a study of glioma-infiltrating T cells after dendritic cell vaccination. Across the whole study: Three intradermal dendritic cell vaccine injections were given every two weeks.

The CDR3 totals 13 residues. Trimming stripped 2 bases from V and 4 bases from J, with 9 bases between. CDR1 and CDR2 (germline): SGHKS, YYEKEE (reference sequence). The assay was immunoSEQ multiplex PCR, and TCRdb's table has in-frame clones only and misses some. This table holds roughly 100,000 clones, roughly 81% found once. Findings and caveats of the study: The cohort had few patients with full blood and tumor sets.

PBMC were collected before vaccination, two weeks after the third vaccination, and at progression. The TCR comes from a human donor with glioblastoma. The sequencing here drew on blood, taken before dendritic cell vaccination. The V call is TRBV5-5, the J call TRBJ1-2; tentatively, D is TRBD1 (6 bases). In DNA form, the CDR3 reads TGTGCCAGCAGCTTCCGGGACATCTATGGCTACACCTTC. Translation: CASSFRDIYGYTF.